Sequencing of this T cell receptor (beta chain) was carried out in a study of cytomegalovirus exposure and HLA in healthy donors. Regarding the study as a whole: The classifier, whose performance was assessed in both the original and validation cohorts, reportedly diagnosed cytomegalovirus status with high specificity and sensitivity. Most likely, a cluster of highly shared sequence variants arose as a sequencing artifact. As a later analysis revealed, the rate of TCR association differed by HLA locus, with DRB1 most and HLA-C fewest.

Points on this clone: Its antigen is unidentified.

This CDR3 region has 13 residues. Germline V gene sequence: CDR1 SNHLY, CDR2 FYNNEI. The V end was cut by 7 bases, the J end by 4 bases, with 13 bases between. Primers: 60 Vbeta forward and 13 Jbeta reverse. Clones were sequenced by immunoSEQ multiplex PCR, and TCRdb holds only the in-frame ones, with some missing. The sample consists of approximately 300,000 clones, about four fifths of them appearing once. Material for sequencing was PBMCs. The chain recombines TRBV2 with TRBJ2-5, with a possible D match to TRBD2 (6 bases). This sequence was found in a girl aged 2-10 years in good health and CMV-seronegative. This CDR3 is CASNGLARETQYF. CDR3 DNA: TGTGCCAGCAATGGCCTAGCGAGAGAGACCCAGTACTTC.